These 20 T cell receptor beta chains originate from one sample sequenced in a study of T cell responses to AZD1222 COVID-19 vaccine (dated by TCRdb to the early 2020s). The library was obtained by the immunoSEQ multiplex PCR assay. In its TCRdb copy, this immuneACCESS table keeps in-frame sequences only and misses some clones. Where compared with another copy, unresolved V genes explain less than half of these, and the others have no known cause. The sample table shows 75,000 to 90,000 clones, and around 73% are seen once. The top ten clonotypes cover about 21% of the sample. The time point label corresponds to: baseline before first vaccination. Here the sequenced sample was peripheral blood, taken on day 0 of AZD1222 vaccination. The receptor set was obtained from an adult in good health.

The CDR3: CASSPGTAYSPLHF. In DNA form, the CDR3 reads TGTGCCAGCAGCCCCGGGACGGCTTATTCACCCCTCCACTTT. The chain carries TRBV11-2 and TRBJ1-6; D is possibly TRBD1 (5 bases). In germline, CDR1 is SGHAT, CDR2 FQNNGV. Trimming removed 5 bases at V and 8 bases at J, with 13 bases between. This CDR3 comprises 14 residues.

The CDR3 coding sequence is TGTGCCAGCTCACCCCTGTCCTACGAGCAGTACTTC. Amino acids: CASSPLSYEQYF. The chain carries TRBV18 and TRBJ2-7; D unclear. Per germline, CDR1 KGHSH and CDR2 LQKENI. This CDR3 contains 12 residues. V dropped 3 bases and J dropped 1 base, with 4 bases sitting between them.

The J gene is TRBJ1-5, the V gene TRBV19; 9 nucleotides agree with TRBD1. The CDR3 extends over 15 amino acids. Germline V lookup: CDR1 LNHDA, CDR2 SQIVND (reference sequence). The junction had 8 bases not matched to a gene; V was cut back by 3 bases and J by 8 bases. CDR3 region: CASSMGDRELKPQHF. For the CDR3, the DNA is TGTGCCAGTAGTATGGGGGACAGGGAGTTAAAGCCCCAGCATTTT.

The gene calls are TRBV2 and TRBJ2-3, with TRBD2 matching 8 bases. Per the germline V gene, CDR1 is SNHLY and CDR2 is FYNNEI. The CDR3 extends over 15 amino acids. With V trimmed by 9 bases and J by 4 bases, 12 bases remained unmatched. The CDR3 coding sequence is TGTGCCAGGGGAGGGGCTAGCGGGCTCGCAGATACGCAGTATTTT. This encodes CARGGASGLADTQYF.

The CDR3 DNA sequence: TGTGCCAGCAAGAAGGTTGCCTACGAGCAGTACTTC. This encodes CASKKVAYEQYF. The chain uses TRBV2 and TRBJ2-7; no clear D gene. The CDR3 contains 12 residues. The germline gives CDR1 SNHLY, CDR2 FYNNEI. V gave up 7 bases and J gave up 2 bases, with 9 bases separating them.

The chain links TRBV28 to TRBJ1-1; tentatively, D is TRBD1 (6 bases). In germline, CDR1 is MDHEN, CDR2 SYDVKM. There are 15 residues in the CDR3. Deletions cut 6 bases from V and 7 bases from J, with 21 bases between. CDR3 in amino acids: CASSRPVQGRGEAFF. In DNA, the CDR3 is TGTGCCAGCAGCCGCCCCGTACAGGGCAGGGGTGAAGCTTTCTTT.

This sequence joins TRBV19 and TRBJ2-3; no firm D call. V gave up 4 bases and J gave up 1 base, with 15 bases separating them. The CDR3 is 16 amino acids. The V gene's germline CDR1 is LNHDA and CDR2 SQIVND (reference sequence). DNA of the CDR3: TGTGCCAGTAGTAGACGCCGACACTTGGGCACAGATACGCAGTATTTT. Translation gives CASSRRRHLGTDTQYF.

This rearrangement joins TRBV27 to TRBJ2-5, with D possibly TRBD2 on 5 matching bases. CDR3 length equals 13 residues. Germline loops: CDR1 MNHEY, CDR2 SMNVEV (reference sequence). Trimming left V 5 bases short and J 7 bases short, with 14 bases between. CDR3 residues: CASSGGSSGTQYF. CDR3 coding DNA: TGTGCCAGCAGTGGCGGGTCCTCAGGGACCCAGTACTTC.

CDR3 sequence (DNA): TGTGCCAGCAGCGTCCCTTTCGACCGGGACAGCTCCTACGAGCAGTACTTC. Translating it yields CASSVPFDRDSSYEQYF. The chain links TRBV9 to TRBJ2-7, with TRBD1 identical over 7 bases. CDR3 size: 17 residues. With 2 bases clipped from V and 0 bases from J, the junction kept 11 bases outside the gene matches. In germline, CDR1 is SGDLS, CDR2 YYNGEE.

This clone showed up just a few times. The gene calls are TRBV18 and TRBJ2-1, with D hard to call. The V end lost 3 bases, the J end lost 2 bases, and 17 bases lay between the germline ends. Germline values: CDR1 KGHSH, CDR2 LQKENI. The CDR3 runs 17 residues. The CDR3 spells CASSPTPTGPPYNEQFF. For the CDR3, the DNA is TGTGCCAGCTCACCTACCCCCACCGGGCCTCCCTACAATGAGCAGTTCTTC.

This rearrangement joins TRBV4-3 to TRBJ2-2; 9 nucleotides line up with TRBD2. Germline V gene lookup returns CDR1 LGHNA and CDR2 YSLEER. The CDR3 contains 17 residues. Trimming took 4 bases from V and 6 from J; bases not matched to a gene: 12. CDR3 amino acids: CASSRATGAGGAGELFF. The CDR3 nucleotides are TGCGCCAGCAGCCGTGCAACTGGTGCGGGAGGGGCCGGGGAGCTGTTTTTT.

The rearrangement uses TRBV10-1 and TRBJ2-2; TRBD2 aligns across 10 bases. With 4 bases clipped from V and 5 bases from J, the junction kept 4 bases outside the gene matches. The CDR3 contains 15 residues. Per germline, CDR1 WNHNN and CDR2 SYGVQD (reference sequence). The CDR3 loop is CASSGGSGRTGELFF. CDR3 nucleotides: TGCGCCAGCAGTGGTGGTAGCGGGAGGACCGGGGAGCTGTTTTTT.

The CDR3 spells CASSPTPATNEKLFF. The CDR3 bases are TGTGCCAGTAGTCCGACCCCTGCAACTAATGAAAAACTGTTTTTT. This chain links TRBV19 with TRBJ1-4; D ambiguous. V lost 5 bases and J 0 bases, leaving 10 bases between the germline ends. From germline, CDR1 is LNHDA and CDR2 SQIVND (reference sequence). This CDR3 has 15 residues.

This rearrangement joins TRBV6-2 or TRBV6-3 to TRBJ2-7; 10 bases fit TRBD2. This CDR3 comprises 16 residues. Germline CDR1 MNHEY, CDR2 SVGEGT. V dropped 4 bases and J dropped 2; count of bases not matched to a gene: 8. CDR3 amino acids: CASSLGLAGVPYEQYF. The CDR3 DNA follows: TGTGCCAGCAGTTTGGGGCTAGCGGGAGTCCCCTACGAGCAGTACTTC.

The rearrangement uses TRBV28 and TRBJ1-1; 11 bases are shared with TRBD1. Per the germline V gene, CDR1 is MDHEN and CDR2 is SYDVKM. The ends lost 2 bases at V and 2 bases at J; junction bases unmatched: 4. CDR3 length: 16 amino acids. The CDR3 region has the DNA TGTGCCAGCAGTTTACCGGGACAGGGGGTTAACACTGAAGCTTTCTTT. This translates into CASSLPGQGVNTEAFF.

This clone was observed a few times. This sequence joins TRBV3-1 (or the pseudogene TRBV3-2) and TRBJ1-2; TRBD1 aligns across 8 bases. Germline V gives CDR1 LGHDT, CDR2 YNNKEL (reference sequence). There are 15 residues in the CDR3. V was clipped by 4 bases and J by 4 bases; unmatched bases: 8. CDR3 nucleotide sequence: TGTGCCAGCAGCCCCTATGGACAGGGATCCTATGGCTACACCTTC. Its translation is CASSPYGQGSYGYTF.

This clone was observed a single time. The CDR3: CASSTRTSGDEQFF. In DNA form, the CDR3 reads TGTGCCAGCAGCACCAGGACTAGCGGCGATGAGCAGTTCTTC. The chain combines TRBV7-9 with TRBJ2-1; TRBD2 matches 10 bases. Germline lookup yields CDR1 SEHNR and CDR2 FQNEAQ (reference sequence). This CDR3 is 14 amino acids long. Trimming removed 5 bases from V and 8 bases from J; junction bases left unmatched: 6.

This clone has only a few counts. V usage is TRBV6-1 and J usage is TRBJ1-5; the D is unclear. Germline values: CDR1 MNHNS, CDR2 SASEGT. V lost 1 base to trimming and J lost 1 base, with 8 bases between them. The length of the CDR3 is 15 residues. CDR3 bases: TGTGCCAGCAGTGAAGGCAGGTCCAGCAATCAGCCCCAGCATTTT. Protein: CASSEGRSSNQPQHF.

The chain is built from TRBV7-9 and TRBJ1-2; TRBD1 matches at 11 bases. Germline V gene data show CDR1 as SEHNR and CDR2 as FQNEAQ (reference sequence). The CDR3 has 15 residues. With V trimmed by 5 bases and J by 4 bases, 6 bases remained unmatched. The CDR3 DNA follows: TGTGCCAGCAGCGCTGCGGGACAGGGGGGCTATGGCTACACCTTC. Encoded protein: CASSAAGQGGYGYTF.

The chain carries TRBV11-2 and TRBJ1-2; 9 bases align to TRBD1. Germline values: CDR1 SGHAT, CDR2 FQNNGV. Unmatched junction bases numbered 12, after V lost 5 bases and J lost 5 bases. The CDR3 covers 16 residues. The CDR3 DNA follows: TGTGCCAGCAGCACCGACCGACAGGGGGGTCTTTATGGCTACACCTTC. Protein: CASSTDRQGGLYGYTF.